The 22 T cell receptor beta chains below were found in one sample sequenced in a study of T cell responses to AZD1222 COVID-19 vaccine. The repertoire was sequenced with immunoSEQ multiplex PCR; TCRdb's copy has only in-frame clones and lacks some. This table holds under 120,000 clones, around 95% found once. Sample: peripheral blood, taken on day 0 of AZD1222 vaccination. These TCRs come from an adult in good health.

The chain recombines TRBV24-1 with TRBJ2-1; D call uncertain. Trimming cost V 3 bases and J 1 base, with 9 bases left between them. The V gene's germline CDR1 is KGHDR and CDR2 SFDVKD. The CDR3 extends over 15 amino acids. CDR3 residues: CATSDPSRSYNEQFF. The CDR3 DNA reads TGTGCCACCAGTGATCCATCTCGTTCCTACAATGAGCAGTTCTTC.

J is TRBJ1-1 and V is TRBV27; tentative D call: TRBD1 (6 bases). Deletions cut 8 bases from V and 1 base from J, with 20 bases between. The CDR3 has 16 residues. Per germline, CDR1 MNHEY and CDR2 SMNVEV (reference sequence). In DNA, the CDR3 is TGTGCCAGCGGCTCCTTACCGGGACACACGAACACTGAAGCTTTCTTT. Translation gives CASGSLPGHTNTEAFF.

This chain uses TRBV29-1 with TRBJ1-4, with 8 bases identical to TRBD1. This CDR3 is built from 14 residues. J was trimmed by 5 bases and V by 6 bases; bases with no gene match: 8. The germline V gene encodes CDR1 SQVTM and CDR2 ANQGSEA. This CDR3 is CSVAQGAENEKLFF. Here the CDR3 DNA reads TGCAGCGTAGCTCAGGGGGCCGAAAATGAAAAACTGTTTTTT.

The chain uses TRBV28 and TRBJ2-7, with 7 bases fitting TRBD1. Looked up from germline, CDR1 is MDHEN and CDR2 is SYDVKM. With V trimmed by 7 bases and J by 6 bases, 6 bases remained unmatched. The CDR3 extends over 12 amino acids. CDR3 bases: TGTGCCAGCAACGGCAGGGGGTTCGAGCAGTACTTC. This codes for CASNGRGFEQYF. Full variable domain (remainder filled in from reference TRBV28 and TRBJ2-7): DVKVTQSSRYLVKRTGEKVFLECVQDMDHENMFWYRQDPGLGLRLIYFSYDVKMKEKGDIPEGYSVSREKKERFSLILESASTNQTSMYLCASNGRGFEQYFGPGTRLTVT.

The V and J genes are TRBV14 and TRBJ2-2, with TRBD2 matching 10 bases. The CDR3 is 16 residues long. Germline values: CDR1 SGHDN, CDR2 FVKESK. J gave up 3 bases and V 5 bases, and 6 bases lay outside the gene matches. The CDR3 DNA is TGTGCCAGCAGCAAATCTAGCGGGGGCTACACCGGGGAGCTGTTTTTT. This translates into CASSKSSGGYTGELFF.

The V and J genes are TRBV15 and TRBJ1-4; perhaps TRBD1 as D (6 bases). Germline V lookup: CDR1 LNHNV, CDR2 YYDKDF (reference sequence). Between the trimmed V and J ends, which lost 4 bases and 1 base, there was a span of 7 bases. This CDR3 comprises 14 residues. The CDR3 nucleotides are TGTGCCACCAGCACAGGGGTAACTAATGAAAAACTGTTTTTT. This gives the protein CATSTGVTNEKLFF.

The chain combines TRBV28 with TRBJ1-5; 7 nucleotides match TRBD1. V was pared by 2 bases and J by 15 bases, with 13 bases of the junction left unmatched. Germline CDR1 MDHEN, CDR2 SYDVKM. The CDR3 loop spans 14 amino acids. This CDR3 is CASSLKWAGGQRHF. CDR3 in DNA: TGTGCCAGCAGTTTAAAATGGGCCGGGGGACAGCGGCATTTT.

This chain joins TRBV28 and TRBJ1-5, with TRBD1 matching 9 bases. The ends lost 6 bases at V and 5 bases at J; junction bases unmatched: 8. This CDR3 contains 15 residues. Germline V lookup: CDR1 MDHEN, CDR2 SYDVKM. CDR3 amino acids: CASSTGTGWDQPQHF. DNA of the CDR3: TGTGCCAGCAGCACCGGGACAGGGTGGGATCAGCCCCAGCATTTT. The full variable domain, its missing parts supplied by reference TRBV28 and TRBJ1-5, is DVKVTQSSRYLVKRTGEKVFLECVQDMDHENMFWYRQDPGLGLRLIYFSYDVKMKEKGDIPEGYSVSREKKERFSLILESASTNQTSMYLCASSTGTGWDQPQHFGDGTRLSIL.

The genes are TRBV7-9 and TRBJ2-7, with D perhaps TRBD1 (6 bases). This CDR3 has 14 amino acids. The ends were cut back, 1 base at V and 5 bases at J, with 12 bases in the middle. Germline V gene data show CDR1 as SEHNR and CDR2 as FQNEAQ (reference sequence). CDR3 amino acids: CASSLVVAGDEQYF. Here the CDR3 DNA reads TGTGCCAGCAGCTTAGTTGTGGCAGGGGACGAGCAGTACTTC.

CDR3 nucleotide sequence: TGTGCCAGCAACCTAGCCCCAGGGGGCCTGACTGAAGCTTTCTTT. It specifies CASNLAPGGLTEAFF. The V call is TRBV9, the J call TRBJ1-1; 8 bases fit TRBD1. Germline V CDR1 and CDR2: SGDLS, YYNGEE. V shed 6 bases and J 5 bases; nucleotides not matched to a gene: 12. This CDR3 has 15 residues.

The genes are TRBV3-1 (or the pseudogene TRBV3-2) and TRBJ2-1, with TRBD2 matching 9 bases. The CDR3 covers 17 residues. V shed 4 bases, J shed 4 bases, and the junction held 11 bases outside the gene matches. The V gene's germline CDR1 is LGHDT and CDR2 YNNKEL (reference sequence). In nucleotides, the CDR3 is TGTGCCAGCAGCCTTAAGCAGCGGGAGGTAACTTACAATGAGCAGTTCTTC. Amino acid sequence: CASSLKQREVTYNEQFF.

The chain is built from TRBV5-1 and TRBJ2-1, with no clear D. Germline values: CDR1 SGHRS, CDR2 YFSETQ. The CDR3 is made up of 16 amino acids. V gave up 4 bases and J gave up 0 bases, with 14 bases separating them. The CDR3 protein is CASSGRAFSSYNEQFF. CDR3 sequence (DNA): TGCGCCAGCAGCGGAAGAGCTTTTAGCTCCTACAATGAGCAGTTCTTC.

This clone has just one count. The chain links TRBV29-1 to TRBJ2-5; 7 bases fit TRBD1. The CDR3 sequence is 14 residues long. V gave up 7 bases and J gave up 4 bases; unmatched junction bases: 12. Germline loops: CDR1 SQVTM, CDR2 ANQGSEA. CDR3 coding DNA: TGCAGCGCTAGACCGGGACAGTGGAGAGAGACCCAGTACTTC. This translates into CSARPGQWRETQYF.

This clone was seen a handful of times. V gene TRBV20-1 combines with J gene TRBJ1-1; D unresolved. Trimming pared 4 bases from V and 0 bases from J, leaving 3 bases between. The CDR3 covers 11 residues. Germline V lookup: CDR1 DFQATT, CDR2 SNEGSKA (reference sequence). CDR3 sequence (DNA): TGCAGTGCTACGATGAACACTGAAGCTTTCTTT. Protein: CSATMNTEAFF.

This clone appeared once. This sequence joins TRBV30 and TRBJ2-3; 10 positions match TRBD2. V trimming: 6 bases; J trimming: 5 bases; junction bases outside the gene matches: 5. Germline V lookup: CDR1 GTSNPN, CDR2 SVGIG (reference sequence). The CDR3 runs 13 residues. The CDR3 region is CACASGSQDTQYF. The CDR3 DNA follows: TGTGCCTGTGCTAGCGGGAGTCAAGATACGCAGTATTTT. The full variable domain, with the rest looked up from reference TRBV30 and TRBJ2-3, is SQTIHQWPATLVQPVGSPLSLECTVEGTSNPNLYWYRQAAGRGLQLLFYSVGIGQISSEVPQNLSASRPQDRQFILSSKKLLLSDSGFYLCACASGSQDTQYFGPGTRLTVL.

This chain uses TRBV7-9 with TRBJ2-2; TRBD1 is a possible D gene (5 bases). Per the germline V gene, CDR1 is SEHNR and CDR2 is FQNEAQ (reference sequence). Trimming shortened V by 5 bases and J by 6 bases, and 13 bases separated the two germline ends. This CDR3 has 14 amino acids. The CDR3: CASSTNRSPGELFF. The CDR3 nucleotides read TGTGCCAGCAGCACAAACAGGTCGCCCGGGGAGCTGTTTTTT.

This clone occurred once. This chain uses TRBV5-1 with TRBJ1-2; 10 nucleotides line up with TRBD1. The CDR3 is 17 amino acids. Trimming at V came to 3 bases and at J to 4 bases, leaving 12 bases not matched to a gene. Germline CDR1 is SGHRS and CDR2 is YFSETQ. CDR3 loop: CASSWGDRGAGSYGYTF. CDR3 in DNA: TGCGCCAGCAGCTGGGGGGACAGGGGAGCAGGGAGCTATGGCTACACCTTC.

In its sample, this clone was seen once. This rearrangement joins TRBV18 to TRBJ1-2; 9 bases match TRBD1. The germline V gene has CDR1 KGHSH and CDR2 LQKENI. The CDR3 is 15 residues long. V lost 2 bases to trimming and J lost 7 bases; unmatched junction nucleotides: 8. The CDR3: CASSPTGGGLSGYTF. DNA for the CDR3: TGTGCCAGCTCACCAACAGGGGGCGGTCTCAGTGGCTACACCTTC.

V gene TRBV7-9 combines with J gene TRBJ2-3; the match to TRBD2 covers 8 bases. This CDR3 is built from 14 residues. With 10 bases clipped from V and 2 bases from J, the junction kept 8 bases outside the gene matches. CDR1 and CDR2 from the germline V gene are SEHNR and FQNEAQ (reference sequence). The DNA of the CDR3 is TGTGCCATCGTTAGCGGGGTAAACACAGATACGCAGTATTTT. Translated: CAIVSGVNTDTQYF.

The chain joins TRBV2 to TRBJ2-3, with 10 bases lining up with TRBD2. J gave up 4 bases and V 7 bases, and 2 bases lay outside the gene matches. The length of the CDR3 is 13 residues. Germline lookup yields CDR1 SNHLY and CDR2 FYNNEI. In DNA form, the CDR3 reads TGTGCCAGCAAGCGGGAGGGGCCAGATACGCAGTATTTT. Translation: CASKREGPDTQYF.

J is TRBJ1-5 and V is TRBV5-6; TRBD1 might be the D (6 bases). Germline V gene lookup returns CDR1 SGHDT and CDR2 YYEEEE. The CDR3 has 15 amino acids. The V end lost 0 bases, the J end lost 6 bases, and 13 bases lay between the germline ends. The CDR3 DNA reads as TGTGCCAGCAGCTTGGGGCTACAGGGTCGTCAGCCCCAGCATTTT. Protein: CASSLGLQGRQPQHF.

The chain combines TRBV6-4 with TRBJ2-5, with D unresolved. CDR1 is MRHNA, CDR2 SNTAGT, per germline. The CDR3 is 10 amino acids. Trimming removed 5 bases from V and 2 bases from J, with 0 bases in between. CDR3 DNA sequence: TGTGCCAGCAGTCAAGAGACCCAGTACTTC. Protein: CASSQETQYF.